This T cell receptor (beta chain) was obtained from a study of OX40 agonist ivuxolimab in advanced cancers. Germline-derived CDR1 and CDR2 are SEHNR and FQNEAQ (reference sequence). Trimming removed 7 bases at V and 2 bases at J, with 6 bases between. This CDR3 spans 11 amino acids. Generated by immunoSEQ multiplex PCR, the TCRdb table keeps only in-frame clones and is missing some. The table records tens of thousands of clones, 90% to 95% of them present only once. The sample was CD4+ or CD8+ T cells sorted from blood, taken in a trial of the OX40 agonist ivuxolimab. The clonotype comes from an adult with an advanced solid tumor such as melanoma, head and neck, liver or kidney cancer. The chain uses TRBV7-9 and TRBJ2-7; D unclear. For the CDR3, the DNA is TGTGCCAGCAACAATGCCTACGAGCAGTACTTC. It encodes CASNNAYEQYF.